This TCR beta chain came from a study of shared clonotypes between healthy human individuals. Study outcomes and limitations: Investigators expected sequencing depth to affect clonotype sharing among donors. Between a handful of donors, naive CD4 clonotypes were shared at a level of about 5%.

Sequencing used immunoSEQ multiplex PCR; TCRdb keeps in-frame clones, though not all of them. The sample yields roughly 2,300,000 clones, 92% seen once. Trimming cost V 5 bases and J 2 bases, with 2 bases left between them. Germline-derived CDR1 and CDR2 are MNHNY and SVGAGI (reference sequence). This CDR3 contains 11 residues. This clone was recorded once. Its antigen remains unknown. The specimen sequenced was naive CD4+ T cells from PBMCs. The subset: CD45RA+ positively selected. This chain links TRBV6-6 with TRBJ2-3; no firm D call. The TCR sequence derives from a man between 18 and 35 years old in good health. Some clones in this sample may be carry-over from other donors' samples. The CDR3 loop reads CASSNTDTQYF. CDR3 nucleotide sequence: TGTGCCAGCAGTAACACAGATACGCAGTATTTT.